This TCR beta chain was captured by sequencing in a study of T cell responses to AZD1222 COVID-19 vaccine. General study findings and limits: Spike as a whole was targeted by vaccine-associated CD4 TCRs, dominant at 160-218 and 743-854. Females outnumbered males among donors, who were mostly white British; clonal diversity was possibly underestimated. At study baseline, merely roughly 6 AZD1222 recipients were seropositive.

Germline assignment: CDR1 KGHDR and CDR2 SFDVKD. Trimming pared 3 bases from V and 3 bases from J, leaving 20 bases between. This CDR3 region has 18 residues. Details on this clone: The antigen is unknown.

Libraries were prepared by immunoSEQ multiplex PCR; TCRdb keeps only in-frame clonotypes and omits some of them. The sample has approximately 140,000 clones, 91% seen once. Second-dose groups at about 4 or about 12 weeks were pooled. This chain connects TRBV24-1 to TRBJ1-5; possible D gene TRBD1, 5 bases. Sequences were derived from peripheral blood, sampled 28 days after the second AZD1222 dose. The sequence was obtained from an adult who received the AZD1222 COVID-19 vaccine. For the CDR3, the DNA is TGTGCCACCAGTGATGAACGACCGGCAGGGCGGAACAATCAGCCCCAGCATTTT. It specifies CATSDERPAGRNNQPQHF.